The clone carrying this TCR beta chain was observed a handful of times. What it recognizes is unknown. The CDR3 has 11 amino acids. The germline V gene encodes CDR1 DFQATT and CDR2 SNEGSKA (reference sequence). Trimming removed 7 bases from V and 4 bases from J, with 10 bases in between. The data originate from a study of beta chain features in type 1 diabetes. General study findings and limits: A PCR bias possibly favoring shorter templates would apply equally to patients and controls.

Reverse transcribing all isolated RNA meant expressed TCRB transcripts were sequenced. Clones were read by immunoSEQ multiplex PCR, and TCRdb kept only the in-frame ones, dropping some. This sample carries over 150,000 clones, less than 9.5% of them seen once, and the ten largest clones take around 0.65%. The source material was central memory CD4+ T cells from blood. The TCR sequence derives from a man between 18 and 35 years old in good health. The V call is TRBV20-1, the J call TRBJ1-2; D ambiguous. DNA for the CDR3: TGCAGTGGCGCCACGATCTATGGCTACACCTTC. It encodes CSGATIYGYTF.